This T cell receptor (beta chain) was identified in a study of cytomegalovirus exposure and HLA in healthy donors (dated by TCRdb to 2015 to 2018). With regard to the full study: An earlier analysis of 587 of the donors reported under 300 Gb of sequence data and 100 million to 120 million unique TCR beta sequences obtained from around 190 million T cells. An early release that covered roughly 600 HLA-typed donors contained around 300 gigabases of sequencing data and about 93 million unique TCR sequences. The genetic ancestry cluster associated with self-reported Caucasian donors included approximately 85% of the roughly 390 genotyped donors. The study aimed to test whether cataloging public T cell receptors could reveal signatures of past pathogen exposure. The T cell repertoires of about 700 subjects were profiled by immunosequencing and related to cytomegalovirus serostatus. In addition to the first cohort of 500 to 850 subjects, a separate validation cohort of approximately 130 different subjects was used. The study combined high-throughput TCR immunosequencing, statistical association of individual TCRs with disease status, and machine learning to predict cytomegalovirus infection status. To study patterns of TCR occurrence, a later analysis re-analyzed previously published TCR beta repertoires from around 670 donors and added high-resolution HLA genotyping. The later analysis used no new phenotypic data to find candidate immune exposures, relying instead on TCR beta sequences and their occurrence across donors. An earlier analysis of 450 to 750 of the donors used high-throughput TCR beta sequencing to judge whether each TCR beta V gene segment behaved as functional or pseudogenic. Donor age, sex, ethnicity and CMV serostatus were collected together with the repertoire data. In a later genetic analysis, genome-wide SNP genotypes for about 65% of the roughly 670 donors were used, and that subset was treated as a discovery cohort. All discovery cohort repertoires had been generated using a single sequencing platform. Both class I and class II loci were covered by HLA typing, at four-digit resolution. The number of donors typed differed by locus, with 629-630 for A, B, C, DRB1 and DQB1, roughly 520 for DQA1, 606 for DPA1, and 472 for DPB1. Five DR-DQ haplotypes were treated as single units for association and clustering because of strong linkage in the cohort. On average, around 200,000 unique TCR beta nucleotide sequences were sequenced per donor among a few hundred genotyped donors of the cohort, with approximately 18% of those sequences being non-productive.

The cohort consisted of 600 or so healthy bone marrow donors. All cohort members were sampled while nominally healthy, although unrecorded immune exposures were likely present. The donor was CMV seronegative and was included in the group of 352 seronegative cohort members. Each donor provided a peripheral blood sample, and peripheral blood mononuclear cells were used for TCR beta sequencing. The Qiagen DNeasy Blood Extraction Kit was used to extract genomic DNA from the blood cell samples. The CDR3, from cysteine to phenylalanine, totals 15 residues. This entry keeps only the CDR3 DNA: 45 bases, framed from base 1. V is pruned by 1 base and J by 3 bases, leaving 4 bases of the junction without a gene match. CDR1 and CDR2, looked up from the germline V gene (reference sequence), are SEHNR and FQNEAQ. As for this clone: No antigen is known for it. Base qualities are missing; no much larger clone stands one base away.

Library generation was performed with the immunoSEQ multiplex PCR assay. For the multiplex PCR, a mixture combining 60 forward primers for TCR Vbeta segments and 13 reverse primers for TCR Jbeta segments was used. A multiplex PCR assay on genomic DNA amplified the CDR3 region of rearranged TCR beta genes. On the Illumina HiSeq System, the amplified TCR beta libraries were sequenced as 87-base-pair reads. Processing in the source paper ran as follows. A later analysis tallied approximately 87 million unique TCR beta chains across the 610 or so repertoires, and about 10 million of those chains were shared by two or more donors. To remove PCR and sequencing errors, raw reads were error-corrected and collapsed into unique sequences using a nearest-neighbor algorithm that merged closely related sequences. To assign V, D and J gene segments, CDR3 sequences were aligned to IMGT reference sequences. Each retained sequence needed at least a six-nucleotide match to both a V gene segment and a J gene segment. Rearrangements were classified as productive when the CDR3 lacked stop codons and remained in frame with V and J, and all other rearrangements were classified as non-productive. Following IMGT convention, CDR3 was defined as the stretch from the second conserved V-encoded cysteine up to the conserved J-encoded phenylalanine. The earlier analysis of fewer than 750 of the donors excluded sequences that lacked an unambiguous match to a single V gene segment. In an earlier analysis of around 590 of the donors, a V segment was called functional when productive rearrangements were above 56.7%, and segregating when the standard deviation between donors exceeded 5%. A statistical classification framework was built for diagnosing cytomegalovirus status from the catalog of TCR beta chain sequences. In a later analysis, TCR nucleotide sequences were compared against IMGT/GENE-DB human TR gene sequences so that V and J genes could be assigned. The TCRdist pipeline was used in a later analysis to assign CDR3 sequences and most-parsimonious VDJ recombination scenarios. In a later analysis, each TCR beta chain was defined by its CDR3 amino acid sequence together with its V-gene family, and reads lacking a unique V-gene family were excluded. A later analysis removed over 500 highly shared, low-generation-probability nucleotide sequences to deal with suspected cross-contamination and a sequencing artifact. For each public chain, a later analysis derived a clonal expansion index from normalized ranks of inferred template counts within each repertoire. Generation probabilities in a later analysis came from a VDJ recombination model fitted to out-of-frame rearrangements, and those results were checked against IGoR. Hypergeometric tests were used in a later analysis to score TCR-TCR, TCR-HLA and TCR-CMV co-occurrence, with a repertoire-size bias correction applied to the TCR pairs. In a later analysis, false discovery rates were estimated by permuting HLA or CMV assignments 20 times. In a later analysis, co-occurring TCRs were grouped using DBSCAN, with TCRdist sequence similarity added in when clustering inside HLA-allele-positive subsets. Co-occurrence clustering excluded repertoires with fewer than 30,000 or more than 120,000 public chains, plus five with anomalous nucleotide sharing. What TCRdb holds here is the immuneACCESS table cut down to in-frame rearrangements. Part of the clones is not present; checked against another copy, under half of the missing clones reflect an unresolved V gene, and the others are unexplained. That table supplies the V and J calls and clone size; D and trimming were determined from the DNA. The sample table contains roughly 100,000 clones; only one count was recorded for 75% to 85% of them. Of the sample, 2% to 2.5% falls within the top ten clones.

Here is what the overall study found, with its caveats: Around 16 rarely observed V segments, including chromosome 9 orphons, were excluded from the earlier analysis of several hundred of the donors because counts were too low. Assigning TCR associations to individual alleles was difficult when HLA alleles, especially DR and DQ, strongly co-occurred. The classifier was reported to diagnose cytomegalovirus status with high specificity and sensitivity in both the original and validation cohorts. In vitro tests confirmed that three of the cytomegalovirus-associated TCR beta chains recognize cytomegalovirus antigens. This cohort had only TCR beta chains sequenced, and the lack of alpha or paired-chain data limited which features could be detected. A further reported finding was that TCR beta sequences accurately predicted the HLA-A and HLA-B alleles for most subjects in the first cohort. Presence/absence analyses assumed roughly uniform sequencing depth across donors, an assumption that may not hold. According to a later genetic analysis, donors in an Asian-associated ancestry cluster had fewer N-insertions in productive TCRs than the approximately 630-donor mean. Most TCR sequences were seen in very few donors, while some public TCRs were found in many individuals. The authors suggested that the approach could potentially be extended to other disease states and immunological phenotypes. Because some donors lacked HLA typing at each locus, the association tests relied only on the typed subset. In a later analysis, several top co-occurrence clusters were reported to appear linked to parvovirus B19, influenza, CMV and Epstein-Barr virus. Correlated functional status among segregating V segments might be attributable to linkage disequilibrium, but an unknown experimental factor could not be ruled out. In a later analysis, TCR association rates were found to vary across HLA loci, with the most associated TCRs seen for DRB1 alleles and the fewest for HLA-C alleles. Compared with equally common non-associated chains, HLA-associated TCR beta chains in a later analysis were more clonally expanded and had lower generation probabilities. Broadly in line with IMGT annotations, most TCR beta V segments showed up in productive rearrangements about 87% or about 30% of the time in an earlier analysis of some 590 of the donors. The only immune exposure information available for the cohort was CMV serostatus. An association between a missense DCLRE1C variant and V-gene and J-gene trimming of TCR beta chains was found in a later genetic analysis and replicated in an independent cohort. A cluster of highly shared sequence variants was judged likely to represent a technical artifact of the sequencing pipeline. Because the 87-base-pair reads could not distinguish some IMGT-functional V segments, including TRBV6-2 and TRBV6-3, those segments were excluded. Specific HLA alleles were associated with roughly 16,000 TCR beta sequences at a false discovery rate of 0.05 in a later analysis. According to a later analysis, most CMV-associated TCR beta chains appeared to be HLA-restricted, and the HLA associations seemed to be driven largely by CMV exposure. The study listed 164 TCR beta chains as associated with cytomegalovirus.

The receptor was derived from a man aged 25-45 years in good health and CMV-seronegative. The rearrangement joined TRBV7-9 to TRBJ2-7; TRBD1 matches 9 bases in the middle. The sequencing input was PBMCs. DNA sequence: TGTGCCAGCAGCTTAGGGGGACAGGGAAGCTACGAGCAGTACTTC. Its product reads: CASSLGGQGSYEQYF. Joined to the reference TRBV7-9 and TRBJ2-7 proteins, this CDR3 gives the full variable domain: DTGVSQNPRHKITKRGQNVTFRCDPISEHNRLYWYRQTLGQGPEFLTYFQNEAQLEKSRLLSDRFSAERPKGSFSTLEIQRTEQGDSAMYLCASSLGGQGSYEQYFGPGTRLTVT.